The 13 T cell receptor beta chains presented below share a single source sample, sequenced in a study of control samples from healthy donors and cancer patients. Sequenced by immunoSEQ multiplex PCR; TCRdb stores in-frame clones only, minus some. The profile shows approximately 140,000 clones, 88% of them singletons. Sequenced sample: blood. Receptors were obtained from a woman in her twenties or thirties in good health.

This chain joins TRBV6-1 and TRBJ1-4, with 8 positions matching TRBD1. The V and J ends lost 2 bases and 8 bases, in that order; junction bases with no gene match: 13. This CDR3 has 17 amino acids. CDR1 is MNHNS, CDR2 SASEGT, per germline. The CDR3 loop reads CASSESWQGAIEEKLFF. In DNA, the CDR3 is TGTGCCAGCAGTGAAAGTTGGCAGGGGGCGATTGAAGAAAAACTGTTTTTT.

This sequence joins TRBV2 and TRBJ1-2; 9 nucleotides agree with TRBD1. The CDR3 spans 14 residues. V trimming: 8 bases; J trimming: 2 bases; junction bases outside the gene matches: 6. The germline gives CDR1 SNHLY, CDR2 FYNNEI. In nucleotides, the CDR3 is TGTGCCAGCGGAATACAGGGGGCGAACTATGGCTACACCTTC. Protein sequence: CASGIQGANYGYTF.

CDR3 DNA sequence: TGTGCCAGCAGCGTAGGTCAGGGAGCGGGGCTGGCCGAGCAGTACTTC. This encodes CASSVGQGAGLAEQYF. This chain links TRBV9 with TRBJ2-7, with TRBD2 identical over 7 bases. V dropped 0 bases and J dropped 6; count of bases not matched to a gene: 12. The CDR3 is made up of 16 amino acids. Germline V gives CDR1 SGDLS, CDR2 YYNGEE.

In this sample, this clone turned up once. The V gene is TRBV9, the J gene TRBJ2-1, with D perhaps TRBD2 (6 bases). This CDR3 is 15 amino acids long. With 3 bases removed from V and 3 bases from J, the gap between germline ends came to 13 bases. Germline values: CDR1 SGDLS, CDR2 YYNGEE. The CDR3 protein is CASSGRDSLYNEQFF. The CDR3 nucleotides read TGTGCCAGCAGCGGCCGGGACTCCCTCTACAATGAGCAGTTCTTC.

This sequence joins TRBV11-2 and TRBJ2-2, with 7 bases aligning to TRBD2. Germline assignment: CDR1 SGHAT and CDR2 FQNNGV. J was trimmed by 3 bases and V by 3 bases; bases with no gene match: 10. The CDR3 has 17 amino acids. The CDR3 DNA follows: TGTGCCAGCAGCTTGACTGTTGGGGGAGGGGACACCGGGGAGCTGTTTTTT. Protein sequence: CASSLTVGGGDTGELFF.

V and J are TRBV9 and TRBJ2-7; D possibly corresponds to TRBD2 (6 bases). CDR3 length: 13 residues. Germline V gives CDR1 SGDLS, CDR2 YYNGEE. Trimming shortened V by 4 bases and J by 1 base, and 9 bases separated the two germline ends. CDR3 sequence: CASSPAGSYEQYF. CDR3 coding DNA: TGTGCCAGCAGCCCGGCGGGGTCCTACGAGCAGTACTTC.

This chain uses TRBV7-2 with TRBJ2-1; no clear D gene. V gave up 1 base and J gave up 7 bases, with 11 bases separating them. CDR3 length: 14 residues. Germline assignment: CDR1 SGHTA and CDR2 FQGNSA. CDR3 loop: CASSLEALINEQFF. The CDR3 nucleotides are TGTGCCAGCAGCTTAGAGGCCCTCATTAATGAGCAGTTCTTC.

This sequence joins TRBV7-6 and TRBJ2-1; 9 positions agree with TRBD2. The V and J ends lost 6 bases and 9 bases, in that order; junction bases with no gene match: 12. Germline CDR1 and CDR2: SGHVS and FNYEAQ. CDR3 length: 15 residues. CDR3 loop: CASSQNSGSASEQFF. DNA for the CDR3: TGTGCCAGCAGTCAGAATAGCGGGAGTGCGTCTGAGCAGTTCTTC.

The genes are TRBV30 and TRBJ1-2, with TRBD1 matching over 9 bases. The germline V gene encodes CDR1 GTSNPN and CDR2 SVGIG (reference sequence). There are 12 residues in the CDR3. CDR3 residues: CAAGTGIHGYTF. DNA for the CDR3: TGTGCGGCGGGGACAGGGATCCATGGCTACACCTTC.

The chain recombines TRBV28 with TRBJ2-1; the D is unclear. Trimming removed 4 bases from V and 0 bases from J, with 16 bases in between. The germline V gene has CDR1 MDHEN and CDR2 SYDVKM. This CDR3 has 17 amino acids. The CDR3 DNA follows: TGTGCCAGCAGTTCAACTGGACCCGCGAGCTCCTACAATGAGCAGTTCTTC. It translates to CASSSTGPASSYNEQFF.

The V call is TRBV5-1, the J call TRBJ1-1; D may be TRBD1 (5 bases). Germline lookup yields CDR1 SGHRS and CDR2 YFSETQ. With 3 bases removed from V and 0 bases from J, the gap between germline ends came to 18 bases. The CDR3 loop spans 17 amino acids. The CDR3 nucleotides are TGCGCCAGCAGCTCCGAAAGGAGGGGTATAATGAACACTGAAGCTTTCTTT. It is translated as CASSSERRGIMNTEAFF.

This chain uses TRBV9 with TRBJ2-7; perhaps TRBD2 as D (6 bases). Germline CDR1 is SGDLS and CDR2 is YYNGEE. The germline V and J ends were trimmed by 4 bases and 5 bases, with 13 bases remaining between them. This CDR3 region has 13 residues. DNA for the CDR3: TGTGCCAGCAGCCAAGGTACGGGGGACGAGCAGTACTTC. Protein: CASSQGTGDEQYF.

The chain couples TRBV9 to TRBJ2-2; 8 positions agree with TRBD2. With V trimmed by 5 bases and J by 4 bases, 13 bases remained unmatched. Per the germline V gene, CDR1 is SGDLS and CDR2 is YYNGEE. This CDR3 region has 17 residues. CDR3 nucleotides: TGTGCCAGCAGTACCACTAGCGGTCCCCGGAGCACCGGGGAGCTGTTTTTT. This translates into CASSTTSGPRSTGELFF.